A selection of T cell receptor beta chains follows, all from one sample in a study of shared clonotypes between healthy human individuals. Some clones are missing from TCRdb's copy, which holds only in-frame ones; the method was immunoSEQ multiplex PCR. The repertoire includes about 960,000 clones, approximately 80% of them detected once, and over 1.3% sits in the top ten. Sequenced input: memory CD4+ T cells sorted from blood. Receptors were obtained from a man aged 18-30 years in good health. Each CDR3 is given with its conserved first and last residue. A D gene is named only where the DNA matches it firmly. The size of a clone is reported for some rows only, either as once, few or many, or as a class for expanded clones.

TRBV10-3	NA	NA	14	TRBJ2-7	TGTGCCATCAGTGATGCTCAGGGAGCCTACGAGCAGTACTTC	CAISDAQGAYEQYF
TRBV30	NA	NA	11	TRBJ2-1	TGTGCCTGGAGGGATTTTGGTGAGCAGTTCTTC	CAWRDFGEQFF
TRBV30	NA	NA	11	TRBJ2-1	TGTGCCTGGAGTACTGGGGGTGAGCAGTTCTTC	CAWSTGGEQFF
TRBV19	NA	NA	13	TRBJ1-1	TGTGCCAGTAGATGGCTTCAGAACACTGAAGCTTTCTTT	CASRWLQNTEAFF
TRBV30	few	TRBD1	13	TRBJ2-2	TGTGCCTGGAGGACAGGGATAGCCGGGGAGCTGTTTTTT	CAWRTGIAGELFF
TRBV29-1	NA	NA	12	TRBJ2-7	TGCAGCGTTCTGGGGATATCCTACGAGCAGTACTTC	CSVLGISYEQYF
TRBV19	NA	TRBD2	14	TRBJ2-3	TGTGCCAGTAGCGAAACTAGCGGGAAAGATACGCAGTATTTT	CASSETSGKDTQYF
TRBV5-4	NA	NA	15	TRBJ2-6	TGTGCCAGCTCCCAGGGGGGGGCCGGGGCCAACGTCCTGACTTTC	CASSQGGAGANVLTF
TRBV5-1	NA	NA	14	TRBJ1-3	TGCGCCAGCAGCCCGTTCGGACAGAGAAACACCATATATTTT	CASSPFGQRNTIYF
TRBV6-5	NA	NA	15	TRBJ2-2	TGTGCCAGCAGTCACAGGGAATACAATACCGGGGAGCTGTTTTTT	CASSHREYNTGELFF
TRBV6-5	NA	NA	13	TRBJ1-2	TGTGCCAGTTGTCAGGGAGTTTTCTATGGCTACACCTTC	CASCQGVFYGYTF
TRBV15	NA	NA	13	TRBJ2-7	TGTGCCACCAGCAGAGACAGGGGCTACGAGCAGTACTTC	CATSRDRGYEQYF
TRBV4-1	NA	NA	16	TRBJ2-1	TGCGCCAGCAGCCAAGGAGCGGCTCAGTCCTACAATGAGCAGTTCTTC	CASSQGAAQSYNEQFF
TRBV6-5	once	TRBD1	15	TRBJ1-2	TGTGCCAGCAGCTACGACCTAGGACAGGGACGGGGCTACACCTTC	CASSYDLGQGRGYTF
TRBV28	NA	NA	15	TRBJ1-1	TGTGCCAGCTCCGGGTTTCGGGGGGGAGGCACTGAAGCTTTCTTT	CASSGFRGGGTEAFF
TRBV28	NA	TRBD1	14	TRBJ1-1	TGTGCCAGCAGTCAAGGGACAGGGGGCGATGAAGCTTTCTTT	CASSQGTGGDEAFF